This T cell receptor (beta chain) derives from a study of cytomegalovirus exposure and HLA in healthy donors. Study at large: The 666 first-cohort repertoires shared a platform with the approximately 110 validation repertoires, as reported in a later analysis.

Measured with immunoSEQ multiplex PCR; TCRdb has only the in-frame clones, and not every one. The data show some 200,000 clones, 80% to 90% seen once. Donors were drawn from the approximately 120-subject validation cohort, separate from the roughly 700-subject first cohort. In germline, CDR1 is SGDLS, CDR2 YYNGEE. V was pared by 3 bases and J by 4 bases, with 13 bases between. The length of the CDR3 is 14 residues. On this clone itself: Antigen unknown.

General observations from the study: The tendency of first-cohort TCR clusters to co-occur in the 120 or so validation repertoires was identified by a subsequent analysis.

This sequence joins TRBV9 and TRBJ1-2, with D unclear. Sequenced: PBMCs. This receptor was taken from a woman aged 25-40 years in good health and CMV-seropositive. For the CDR3, the DNA is TGTGCCAGCAGCGGGGCCGGGGTTCGCTATGGCTACACCTTC. Encoded protein: CASSGAGVRYGYTF.